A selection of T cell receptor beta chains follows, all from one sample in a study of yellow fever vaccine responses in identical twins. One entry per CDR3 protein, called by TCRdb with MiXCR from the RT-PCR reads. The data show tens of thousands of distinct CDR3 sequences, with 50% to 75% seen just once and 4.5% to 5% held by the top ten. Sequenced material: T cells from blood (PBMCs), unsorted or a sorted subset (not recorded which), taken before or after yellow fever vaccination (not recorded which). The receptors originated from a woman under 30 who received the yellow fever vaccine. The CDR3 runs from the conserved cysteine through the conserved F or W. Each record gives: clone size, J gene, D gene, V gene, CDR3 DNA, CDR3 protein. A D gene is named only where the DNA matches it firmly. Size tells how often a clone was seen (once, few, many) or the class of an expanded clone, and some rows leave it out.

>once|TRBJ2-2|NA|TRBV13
TGTGCCCGGGGGCCAGGGAACACCGGGGAGCTGTTTTTT
CARGPGNTGELFF
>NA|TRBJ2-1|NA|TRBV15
TGTGCCACCAGCAGAGATGGGGCTTTGGTTGAGCAGTTCTTC
CATSRDGALVEQFF
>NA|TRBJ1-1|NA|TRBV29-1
TGCAGCGCCGGACAGTACCCATTGAACACTGAAGCTTTCTTT
CSAGQYPLNTEAFF
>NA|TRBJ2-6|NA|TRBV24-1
TGTGCCACCAGTAGACAGTCCCGCTCTGGGGCCAACGTCCTGACTTTC
CATSRQSRSGANVLTF
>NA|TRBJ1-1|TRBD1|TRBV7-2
TGTGCCAGCAGCTTACCGAGGGGGCCGGTGAACACTGAAGCTTTCTTT
CASSLPRGPVNTEAFF
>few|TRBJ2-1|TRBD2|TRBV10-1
TGCGCCAGCTCCGGGGGGGCCCACAATGAGCAGTTCTTC
CASSGGAHNEQFF
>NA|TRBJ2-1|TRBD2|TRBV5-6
TGTGCCAGCAGGACTAGCGGGGCTAGGTACAATGAGCAGTTCTTC
CASRTSGARYNEQFF
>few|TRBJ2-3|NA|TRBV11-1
TGTGCCAGCAGCTTCCCTGGGGATACGCAGTATTTT
CASSFPGDTQYF
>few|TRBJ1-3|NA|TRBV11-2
TGTGCCAGCAGCCCCCAAAGGATTGGAAACACCATATATTTT
CASSPQRIGNTIYF
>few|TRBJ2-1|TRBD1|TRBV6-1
TGTGCCAGCAGTGAAAGCGTAAAGACAGGGAACAATGAGCAGTTCTTC
CASSESVKTGNNEQFF
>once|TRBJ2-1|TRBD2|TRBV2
TGTGCCAGCAGACCCGAACCTAGCGGGAGATTCTACAATGAGCAGTTCTTC
CASRPEPSGRFYNEQFF
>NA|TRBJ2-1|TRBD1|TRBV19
TGTGCCAGTAGTATCGAAGGGACAGGCTCCTACAATGAGCAGTTCTTC
CASSIEGTGSYNEQFF
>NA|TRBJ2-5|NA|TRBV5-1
TGCGCCAGCAGCTTGGCAGGAGAGACCCAGTACTTC
CASSLAGETQYF
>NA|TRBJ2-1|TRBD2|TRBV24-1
TGTGCCACCAAGCGGGGGGGACCCTACAATGAGCAGTTCTTC
CATKRGGPYNEQFF
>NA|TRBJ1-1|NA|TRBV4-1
TGCGCCAGCAGCCGGGACACCATGAACACTGAAGCTTTCTTT
CASSRDTMNTEAFF
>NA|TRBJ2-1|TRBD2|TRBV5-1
TGCGCCAGCAGCCTGGGGACTAGCAATGAGCAGTTCTTC
CASSLGTSNEQFF
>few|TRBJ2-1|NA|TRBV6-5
TGTGCCAGCAGCCGCCGGCCCAATGAGCAGTTCTTC
CASSRRPNEQFF
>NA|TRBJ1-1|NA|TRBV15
TGTGCCACCAGCAAGGCGTCGGGGGGCACTGAAGCTTTCTTT
CATSKASGGTEAFF
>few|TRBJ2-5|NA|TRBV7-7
TGTGCCAGCAGCTTAGATGGGGGGTCCGGCGAGACCCAGTACTTC
CASSLDGGSGETQYF
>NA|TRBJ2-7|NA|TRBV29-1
TGCAGCGTTGGCAGGCTCTACGAGCAGTACTTC
CSVGRLYEQYF
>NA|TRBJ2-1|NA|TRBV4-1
TGCGCCAGCAGCTTCCGCTCAAACAGGGCCAACTACAATGAGCAGTTCTTC
CASSFRSNRANYNEQFF